This TCR beta chain was recovered during a study of T cell clonality in common variable immunodeficiency. Findings of the study overall: Reportedly, TCR beta sequences from common variable immunodeficiency showed fewer deletions and N-nucleotide insertions. Links between repertoire features and CVID complications were heterogeneity-limited.

The method was immunoSEQ multiplex PCR; TCRdb's version includes in-frame clones alone and lacks a portion of them. The data show about 28,000 clones, none appearing only once, with approximately 3.1% held by the ten largest. CVID meant reduced serum IgG, IgA and/or IgM plus specific antibody deficiency. As to this clone: Its target is not known. Read sequence stops 3 residues before the CDR3 end, and the germline J gene provides the missing end.

The CDR3 is 15 residues long. The ends were cut back, 0 bases at V and 0 bases at J, with 6 bases in the middle. Germline V gene lookup returns CDR1 KGHSH and CDR2 LQKENI. This clonotype was sampled from a human donor with common variable immunodeficiency. Sequencing input: peripheral blood mononuclear cells. The chain has TRBV18 and TRBJ1-3; D gene unclear. The CDR3 is CASSPPAGSGNTIYF. The CDR3 DNA, read in part, is TGTGCCAGCTCACCACCTGCAGGCTCTGGAAACACC.